This T cell receptor beta chain was retrieved from a study of vaccination and CD4 T cells after COVID-19. The overall study: In the control cultures, a CEFX pool, an HIV-1 Nef pool, or no peptide was supplied.

The assay that was used to sequence DNA from cultured CD4+ T cells was the Oncomine TCR Beta short-read assay. The authors extracted genomic DNA from cultured CD4+ T cells. TCRdb called the PCR reads again in MiXCR, with one record for every CDR3 protein. The sample carries around 16,000 distinct CDR3 sequences, 73% recorded once. This CDR3 spans 15 amino acids. The V gene lost 0 bases and the J gene lost 4 bases, with 13 bases spanning the gap. CDR1 is MNHEY, CDR2 SVGEGT, per germline. Treatment defined: roughly nine-day PBMC culture with coronavirus spike peptide pools or control peptides (ViraFEST assay). Following expansion of antigen-specific T cells with peptide pools, ViraFEST then sequenced TCRs. Details on this clonotype: Its antigen is still unknown.

The genes are TRBV6-2 or TRBV6-3 and TRBJ2-7; no clear D gene. This sequence originates from a human donor who had recovered from COVID-19. Material: CD4+ T cells from blood, cultured in vitro. The CDR3 DNA reads as TGTGCCAGCAGTTACTCGAAGTCTAGGCCATACGAGCAGTACTTC. Its protein product is CASSYSKSRPYEQYF.